The 3 T cell receptor beta chains in this list originate from one sample, sequenced in a study of response to subunit inactivated influenza vaccine. In TCRdb, the RT-PCR reads were re-called with MiXCR into one record per CDR3 protein. The sample includes roughly 780,000 distinct CDR3 sequences, roughly 18% of them seen just once. The specimen was PBMCs from blood, collected less than 6 days after vaccination. These receptors all come from a man over 45 who received an inactivated influenza vaccine.

V is TRBV4-2 and J is TRBJ1-4; no reliable D call. The V end lost 1 base, the J end lost 5 bases, and 11 bases lay between the germline ends. Germline CDR1 reads LGHNA; CDR2 reads YNFKEQ. The length of the CDR3 is 15 residues. CDR3 loop: CASSQVGGRNEKLFF. CDR3 DNA sequence: TGTGCCAGCAGCCAAGTAGGAGGCAGGAATGAAAAACTGTTTTTT.

The chain employs TRBV12-3 or TRBV12-4 and TRBJ1-2; D unresolved. V was cut by 3 bases and J by 2 bases, with 10 bases left in between. The CDR3 spans 14 residues. The CDR3: CASSLRLPNYGYTF. CDR3 bases: TGTGCCAGCAGTTTGCGTCTGCCCAACTATGGCTACACCTTC.

J is TRBJ1-2 and V is TRBV5-1; no clear D gene. Trimming cost V 3 bases and J 0 bases, with 9 bases left between them. The CDR3 loop spans 14 amino acids. CDR1 and CDR2 (germline): SGHRS, YFSETQ. The DNA of the CDR3 is TGCGCCAGCAGCTCGGCTACAGCTAACTATGGCTACACCTTC. This encodes CASSSATANYGYTF.